This T cell receptor (beta chain) appears in the sequencing data of a study of T cells in Graves' hyperthyroidism and ophthalmopathy. Study-wide context: Peripheral blood was acquired at first diagnosis, ahead of any therapy whatsoever.

This clonotype showed up just a few times. The CDR3 regions of TCR beta were amplified from RNA transcripts. TCR CDR3 regions were first amplified by RT-PCR with HTBI primers. TCRdb processed the multiplex PCR reads anew with MiXCR; each CDR3 protein has one entry. The sample consists of about 620,000 distinct CDR3 sequences, 16% of them appearing once. The length of the CDR3 is 15 residues. In germline, CDR1 is MNHNS, CDR2 SASEGT. V was clipped by 11 bases and J by 2 bases, with 18 bases between them. This chain connects TRBV6-1 to TRBJ2-2; weak D call: TRBD2 (6 bases). The receptor was isolated from a woman in her 30s with Graves' hyperthyroidism. Source material: blood. Here the CDR3 reads CAGKRALQNTGELFF. The DNA for the CDR3 is TGTGCCGGCAAGCGGGCACTACAAAACACCGGGGAGCTGTTTTTT.